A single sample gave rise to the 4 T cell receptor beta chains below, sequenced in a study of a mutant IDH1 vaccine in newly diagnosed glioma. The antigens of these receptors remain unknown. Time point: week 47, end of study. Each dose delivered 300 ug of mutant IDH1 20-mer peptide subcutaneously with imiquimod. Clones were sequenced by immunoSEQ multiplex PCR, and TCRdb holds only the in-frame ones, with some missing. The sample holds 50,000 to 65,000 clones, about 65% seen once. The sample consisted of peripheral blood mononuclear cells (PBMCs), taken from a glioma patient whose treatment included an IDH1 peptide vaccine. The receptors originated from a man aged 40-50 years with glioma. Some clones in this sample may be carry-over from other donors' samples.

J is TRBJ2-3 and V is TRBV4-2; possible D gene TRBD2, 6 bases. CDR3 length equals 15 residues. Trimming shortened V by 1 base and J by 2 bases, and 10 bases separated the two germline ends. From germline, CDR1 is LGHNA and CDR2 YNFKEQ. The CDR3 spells CASSQGGENTDTQYF. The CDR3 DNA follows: TGTGCCAGCAGCCAAGGCGGGGAAAACACAGATACGCAGTATTTT.

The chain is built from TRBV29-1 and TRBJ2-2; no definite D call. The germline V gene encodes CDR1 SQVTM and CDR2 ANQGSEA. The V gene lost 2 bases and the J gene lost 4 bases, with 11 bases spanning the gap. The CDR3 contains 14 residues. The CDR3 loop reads CSVEKAATTGELFF. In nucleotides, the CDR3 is TGCAGCGTTGAAAAGGCAGCCACCACCGGGGAGCTGTTTTTT.

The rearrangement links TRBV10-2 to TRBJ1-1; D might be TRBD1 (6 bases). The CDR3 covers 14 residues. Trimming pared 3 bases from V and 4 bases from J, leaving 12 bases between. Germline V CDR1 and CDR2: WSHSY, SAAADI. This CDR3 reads CASSEGGLSTEAFF. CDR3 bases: TGCGCCAGCAGTGAAGGGGGGCTTAGCACTGAAGCTTTCTTT.

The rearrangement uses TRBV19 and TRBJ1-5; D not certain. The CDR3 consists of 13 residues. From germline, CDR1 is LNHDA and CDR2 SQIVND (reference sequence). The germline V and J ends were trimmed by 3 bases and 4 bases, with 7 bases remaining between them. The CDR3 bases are TGTGCCAGTAGTATCCTGGGGAATCAGCCCCAGCATTTT. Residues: CASSILGNQPQHF. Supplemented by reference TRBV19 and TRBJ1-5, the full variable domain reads DGGITQSPKYLFRKEGQNVTLSCEQNLNHDAMYWYRQDPGQGLRLIYYSQIVNDFQKGDIAEGYSVSREKKESFPLTVTSAQKNPTAFYLCASSILGNQPQHFGDGTRLSIL.